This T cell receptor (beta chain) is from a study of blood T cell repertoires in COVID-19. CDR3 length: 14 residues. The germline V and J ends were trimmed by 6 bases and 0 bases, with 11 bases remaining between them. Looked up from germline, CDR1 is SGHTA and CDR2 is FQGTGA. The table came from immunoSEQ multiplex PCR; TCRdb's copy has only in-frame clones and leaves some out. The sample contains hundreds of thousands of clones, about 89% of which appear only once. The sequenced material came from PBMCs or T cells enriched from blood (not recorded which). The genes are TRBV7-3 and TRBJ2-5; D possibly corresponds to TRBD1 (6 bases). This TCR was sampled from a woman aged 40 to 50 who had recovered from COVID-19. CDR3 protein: CASRDRRNQETQYF. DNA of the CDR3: TGTGCCAGCAGGGACAGACGGAACCAAGAGACCCAGTACTTC. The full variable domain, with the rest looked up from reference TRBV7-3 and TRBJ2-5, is GAGVSQTPSNKVTEKGKYVELRCDPISGHTALYWYRQSLGQGPEFLIYFQGTGAADDSGLPNDRFFAVRPEGSVSTLKIQRTERGDSAVYLCASRDRRNQETQYFGPGTRLLVL.